The 29 T cell receptor beta chains reported below all come from one sample, sequenced in a study of cytomegalovirus exposure and HLA in healthy donors. PCR primers comprised 60 Vbeta and 13 Jbeta primers. Some clones are missing from TCRdb's copy, which holds only in-frame ones; the method was immunoSEQ multiplex PCR. The sample yields roughly 150,000 clones, 77% seen once. Sequenced material: PBMCs. Receptors originate from a male donor in good health and CMV-seronegative.

With respect to this clone: This sample includes further DNA sequences coding for the same CDR3. V usage is TRBV5-1 and J usage is TRBJ2-3, with 16 bases that match TRBD2. The CDR3 extends over 20 amino acids. The V gene's germline CDR1 is SGHRS and CDR2 YFSETQ. V dropped 1 base and J dropped 3; count of bases not matched to a gene: 11. CDR3 bases: TGCGCCAGCAGCTTGCGGGGCCTGGGACTAGCGGGGGGGCAGACAGATACGCAGTATTTT. As protein: CASSLRGLGLAGGQTDTQYF.

The chain combines TRBV7-9 with TRBJ1-2; TRBD1 aligns across 7 bases. V was clipped by 9 bases and J by 2 bases; unmatched bases: 9. Looked up from germline, CDR1 is SEHNR and CDR2 is FQNEAQ (reference sequence). This CDR3 spans 14 amino acids. CDR3 nucleotide sequence: TGTGCCAGTACAAGTCTGGGACAGAACTATGGCTACACCTTC. Translating it yields CASTSLGQNYGYTF.

CDR3 loop: CASSLEGGVEQFF. CDR3 nucleotide sequence: TGTGCCAGCAGCTTAGAAGGGGGAGTTGAGCAGTTCTTC. The chain employs TRBV11-2 and TRBJ2-1; a possible D gene is TRBD1 (6 bases). The V end lost 0 bases, the J end lost 9 bases, and 9 bases lay between the germline ends. CDR1 is SGHAT, CDR2 FQNNGV, per germline. The CDR3 is 13 amino acids.

The chain links TRBV5-1 to TRBJ1-1; D call uncertain. V dropped 0 bases and J dropped 5 bases, with 8 bases sitting between them. From germline, CDR1 is SGHRS and CDR2 YFSETQ. The CDR3 is 13 residues long. CDR3 sequence: CASSLDRRTEAFF. The CDR3 DNA reads TGCGCCAGCAGCTTGGACAGACGGACTGAAGCTTTCTTT.

In its sample, this clone was seen once. The rearrangement links TRBV5-4 to TRBJ2-5, with TRBD2 identical over 8 bases. The CDR3 has 16 amino acids. The ends lost 2 bases at V and 4 bases at J; junction bases unmatched: 10. Germline CDR1 and CDR2: SGHNT and YYREEE (reference sequence). For the CDR3, the DNA is TGTGCCAGCAGCTTACGCGGGGGGCGTATGGGAGAGACCCAGTACTTC. Its protein is CASSLRGGRMGETQYF.

Notes on this clone: An end of the junction does not agree with germline; a read error may underlie this. The rearrangement uses TRBV7-7 and TRBJ2-1, with 10 positions matching TRBD2. The CDR3 is 15 residues long. CDR1 and CDR2 (germline): SSHAT, FNYEAQ (reference sequence). The CDR3 sequence: CASSPVAGGYNEQFF. DNA of the CDR3: TGTGCTAGCAGCCCCGTAGCGGGGGGCTACAATGAGCAGTTCTTC. The complete variable domain, with remaining parts taken from reference TRBV7-7 and TRBJ2-1, reads GAGVSQSPRYKVTKRGQDVTLRCDPISSHATLYWYQQALGQGPEFLTYFNYEAQPDKSGLPSDRFSAERPEGSISTLTIQRTEQRDSAMYRCASSPVAGGYNEQFFGPGTRLTVL.

V is TRBV10-2 and J is TRBJ1-1; TRBD1 is a possible D gene (6 bases). V gave up 7 bases and J gave up 0 bases, with 12 bases separating them. Per the germline V gene, CDR1 is WSHSY and CDR2 is SAAADI. This CDR3 region has 14 residues. The CDR3 sequence is CASNPQGLNTEAFF. The CDR3 bases are TGCGCCAGCAACCCACAGGGTCTGAACACTGAAGCTTTCTTT.

This clone was counted a single time. The rearrangement joins TRBV15 to TRBJ1-5; D call uncertain. The germline gives CDR1 LNHNV, CDR2 YYDKDF (reference sequence). The CDR3 contains 14 residues. V dropped 3 bases and J dropped 0 bases, with 6 bases sitting between them. The CDR3 nucleotides read TGTGCCACCAGCAGGCCAGGTAGCAATCAGCCCCAGCATTTT. Its translation: CATSRPGSNQPQHF.

The chain links TRBV19 to TRBJ1-2; 7 nucleotides line up with TRBD1. The J segment lost 0 bases and the V segment lost 7 bases, leaving 5 bases of the junction unmatched. Germline V gene data show CDR1 as LNHDA and CDR2 as SQIVND (reference sequence). This CDR3 comprises 14 residues. The CDR3, as DNA: TGTGCCAGTACCCTAGGGACAGCTAACTATGGCTACACCTTC. Translation gives CASTLGTANYGYTF. Filled out from reference TRBV19 and TRBJ1-2, the complete variable domain reads DGGITQSPKYLFRKEGQNVTLSCEQNLNHDAMYWYRQDPGQGLRLIYYSQIVNDFQKGDIAEGYSVSREKKESFPLTVTSAQKNPTAFYLCASTLGTANYGYTFGSGTRLTVV.

The chain couples TRBV5-6 to TRBJ2-2, with unresolved D. The CDR3 contains 15 residues. V was pared by 6 bases and J by 1 base, with 13 bases between. Germline V gives CDR1 SGHDT, CDR2 YYEEEE. The CDR3 loop reads CASTAYEWNTGELFF. CDR3 sequence (DNA): TGTGCCAGCACCGCTTATGAGTGGAACACCGGGGAGCTGTTTTTT.

CDR3 amino acids: CATSVPGQGLQETQYF. DNA for the CDR3: TGTGCCACCAGCGTCCCGGGACAGGGATTACAAGAGACCCAGTACTTC. This chain links TRBV15 with TRBJ2-5, with TRBD1 identical over 9 bases. CDR3 length: 16 residues. Trimming cost V 5 bases and J 2 bases; bases outside gene matches: 9. Germline CDR1 is LNHNV and CDR2 is YYDKDF (reference sequence).

V gene TRBV5-1 combines with J gene TRBJ1-1; no clear D gene. Trimming pared 0 bases from V and 1 base from J, leaving 10 bases between. This CDR3 is 15 amino acids long. CDR1 is SGHRS and CDR2 is YFSETQ in the germline V gene. The CDR3 DNA reads as TGCGCCAGCAGCTTGGCGGCGGGGAAGAACACTGAAGCTTTCTTT. Its protein product is CASSLAAGKNTEAFF.

V is TRBV4-1 and J is TRBJ2-5; D gene ambiguous. The germline V gene encodes CDR1 MGHRA and CDR2 YSYEKL. There are 13 residues in the CDR3. V gave up 4 bases and J gave up 1 base, with 7 bases separating them. CDR3 DNA sequence: TGCGCCAGCAGCCCGGTAATCCAAGAGACCCAGTACTTC. Translation gives CASSPVIQETQYF.

This clone was picked up one time. V gene TRBV6-5 combines with J gene TRBJ2-3; D remains ambiguous. The germline CDR1 and CDR2 sequences are MNHEY and SVGAGI. Trimming took off 2 bases at V and 2 bases at J, with 14 bases between the two ends. The CDR3 spans 16 residues. The CDR3 DNA sequence: TGTGCCAGCAGTTACCGGTTTTGGGCAGTCACAGATACGCAGTATTTT. It codes for CASSYRFWAVTDTQYF.

CDR3 bases: TGTGCCAAGTCACCGGGACAGATGGCTGGGGCCAACGTCCTGACTTTC. Its translation: CAKSPGQMAGANVLTF. This chain connects TRBV7-9 to TRBJ2-6; 7 nucleotides align to TRBD1. The germline V gene encodes CDR1 SEHNR and CDR2 FQNEAQ (reference sequence). V trimming: 10 bases; J trimming: 2 bases; junction bases outside the gene matches: 11. CDR3 length: 16 amino acids.

This chain links TRBV6-5 with TRBJ1-2, with D perhaps matching TRBD1 (6 bases). This CDR3 has 13 residues. Germline CDR1 MNHEY, CDR2 SVGAGI. V lost 4 bases to trimming and J lost 5 bases, with 11 bases between them. In DNA form, the CDR3 reads TGTGCCAGCAGTTTCGGACAGAAATATGGCTACACCTTC. This codes for CASSFGQKYGYTF.

A single count supports this clone. This chain uses TRBV30 with TRBJ1-1; no clear D gene. V dropped 0 bases and J dropped 5 bases, with 10 bases sitting between them. The CDR3 contains 13 residues. CDR1 and CDR2 (germline): GTSNPN, SVGIG (reference sequence). The chain's CDR3 is CAWSVNRFTEAFF. CDR3 coding DNA: TGTGCCTGGAGTGTAAACCGGTTTACTGAAGCTTTCTTT.

This chain connects TRBV4-3 to TRBJ1-4, with a possible D match to TRBD1 (6 bases). The CDR3 is 21 residues long. Trimming took 3 bases from V and 5 from J, leaving 31 bases between them. Germline loops: CDR1 LGHNA, CDR2 YSLEER. The CDR3 DNA reads TGCGCCAGCAGCCAGACCTACGTAAGATTAACAGCCCCAGGGGAAAATGAAAAACTGTTTTTT. This codes for CASSQTYVRLTAPGENEKLFF.

The V gene is TRBV7-6, the J gene TRBJ2-5; 7 bases map to TRBD2. The end of the DNA aligns better with TRBJ2-7, so the J call may be wrong. Germline values: CDR1 SGHVS, CDR2 FNYEAQ. This CDR3 is 16 amino acids long. CDR3 region: CASTMGPAGVVGEQYF. CDR3 nucleotides: TGTGCCAGCACCATGGGGCCTGCGGGAGTGGTTGGCGAGCAGTACTTC.

This rearrangement joins TRBV6-5 to TRBJ2-7; TRBD2 might be the D (6 bases). This CDR3 is built from 13 residues. The germline V gene has CDR1 MNHEY and CDR2 SVGAGI. V lost 8 bases and J 5 bases, leaving 16 bases between the germline ends. CDR3 nucleotides: TGTGCCAGCGGCGCGGGGAGGAGGCACGAGCAGTACTTC. It encodes CASGAGRRHEQYF.

The chain recombines TRBV4-2 with TRBJ2-7; the D gene is possibly TRBD1 (6 bases). This CDR3 is 16 amino acids long. V lost 1 base to trimming and J lost 3 bases, with 16 bases between them. The germline CDR1 and CDR2 sequences are LGHNA and YNFKEQ. The CDR3 nucleotides are TGTGCCAGCAGCCAAGCCGAGGCAGGGGATATCTACGAGCAGTACTTC. Amino acid sequence: CASSQAEAGDIYEQYF.

This sequence joins TRBV13 and TRBJ1-2; possibly TRBD1 for D (5 bases). The ends were cut back, 2 bases at V and 6 bases at J, with 13 bases in the middle. Germline V gene data show CDR1 as PRHDT and CDR2 as FYEKMQ (reference sequence). The CDR3 totals 14 residues. The CDR3 loop is CASSLWGGTHGYTF. The CDR3 nucleotides read TGTGCCAGCAGCTTATGGGGGGGAACCCATGGCTACACCTTC.

The V and J genes are TRBV7-2 and TRBJ1-5; the match to TRBD1 covers 12 bases. From germline, CDR1 is SGHTA and CDR2 FQGNSA. Losses at the gene ends were 6 bases for V and 6 bases for J; bases not matched to a gene: 12. The CDR3 sequence is 17 residues long. The CDR3 loop reads CASRLNRDRGQGQPQHF. For the CDR3, the DNA is TGTGCCAGCAGGTTAAACCGGGACAGGGGGCAGGGTCAGCCCCAGCATTTT.

This chain connects TRBV23-1 to TRBJ1-4; no firm D call. TRBV23-1 belongs to the ORF category, with a function that is uncertain. The CDR3 length is 14 residues. Between the trimmed V and J ends, which lost 5 bases and 7 bases, there was a span of 14 bases. The DNA for the CDR3 is TGCGCCAGCAGTAGGTGGTCAGGAGGTGAAAAACTGTTTTTT. As protein: CASSRWSGGEKLFF.

V gene TRBV6-6 combines with J gene TRBJ2-5; TRBD1 aligns across 9 bases. CDR3 size: 16 residues. V trimming: 5 bases; J trimming: 0 bases; junction bases outside the gene matches: 7. CDR1 is MNHNY, CDR2 SVGAGI, per germline (reference sequence). CDR3 sequence (DNA): TGTGCCAGCAGTAAGACCGGGACAGGGTACCAAGAGACCCAGTACTTC. It yields the protein CASSKTGTGYQETQYF.

This clone was detected only a few times. V usage is TRBV19 and J usage is TRBJ1-5; TRBD1 agrees at 8 bases. CDR3 size: 14 residues. Germline values: CDR1 LNHDA, CDR2 SQIVND (reference sequence). After removal of 7 bases from V and 5 bases from J, the junction contained 7 bases not matched to a gene. The CDR3 loop is CASNGDRFYQPQHF. DNA for the CDR3: TGTGCCAGTAATGGGGACAGGTTCTATCAGCCCCAGCATTTT.

This chain connects TRBV9 to TRBJ2-3; weak D call: TRBD2 (6 bases). The CDR3 has 16 amino acids. V lost 5 bases and J 5 bases, leaving 21 bases between the germline ends. The V gene's germline CDR1 is SGDLS and CDR2 YYNGEE. The CDR3 DNA sequence: TGTGCCAGCAGTTCTAGCGACCTCACGGCCGAAGATACGCAGTATTTT. This sequence encodes CASSSSDLTAEDTQYF.

To note about this clone: A junction end diverges from the germline sequence, so it may reflect a read error. The J gene is TRBJ2-1, the V gene TRBV5-3, with 10 bases lining up with TRBD2. TRBV5-3 is annotated as an ORF whose role is uncertain. The CDR3 has 15 amino acids. CDR3 nucleotide sequence: TGTGCCAGCAGCTGGAGCGGGGGGGCTTACAATGAGCAGTTCTTC. Protein product: CASSWSGGAYNEQFF.

The J gene is TRBJ2-7, the V gene TRBV11-1; the match to TRBD2 covers 12 bases. Germline loops: CDR1 SGHAT, CDR2 FQDESV (reference sequence). V lost 5 bases, J lost 4 bases, and 3 bases stayed unmatched. CDR3 length: 14 amino acids. The CDR3 DNA sequence: TGTGCCAGCAGCCGACTAGCGGGAGTTTACGAGCAGTACTTC. Protein: CASSRLAGVYEQYF.